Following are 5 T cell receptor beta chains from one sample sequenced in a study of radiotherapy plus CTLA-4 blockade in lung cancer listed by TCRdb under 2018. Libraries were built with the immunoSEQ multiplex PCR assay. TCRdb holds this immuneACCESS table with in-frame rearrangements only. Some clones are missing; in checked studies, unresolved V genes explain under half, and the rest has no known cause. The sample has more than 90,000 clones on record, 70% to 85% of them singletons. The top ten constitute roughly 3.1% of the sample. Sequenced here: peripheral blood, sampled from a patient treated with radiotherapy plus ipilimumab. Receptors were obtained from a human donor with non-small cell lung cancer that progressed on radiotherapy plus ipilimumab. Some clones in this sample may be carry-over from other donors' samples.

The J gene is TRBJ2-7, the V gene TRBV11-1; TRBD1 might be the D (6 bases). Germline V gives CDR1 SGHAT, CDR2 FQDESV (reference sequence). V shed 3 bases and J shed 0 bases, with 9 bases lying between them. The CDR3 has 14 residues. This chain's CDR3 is CASSLGAVSYEQYF. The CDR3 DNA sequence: TGTGCCAGCAGCTTGGGGGCGGTCTCCTACGAGCAGTACTTC.

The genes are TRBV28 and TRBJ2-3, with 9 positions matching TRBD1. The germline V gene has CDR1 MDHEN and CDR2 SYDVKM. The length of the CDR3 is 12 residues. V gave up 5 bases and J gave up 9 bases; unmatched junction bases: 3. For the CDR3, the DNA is TGTGCCAGCAGTGACGACAGGGGGACGCAGTATTTT. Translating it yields CASSDDRGTQYF.

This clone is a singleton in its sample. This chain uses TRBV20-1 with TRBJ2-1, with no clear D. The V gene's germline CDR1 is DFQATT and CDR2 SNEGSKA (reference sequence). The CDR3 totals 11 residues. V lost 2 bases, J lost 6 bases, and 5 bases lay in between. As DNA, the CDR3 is TGCAGTGCTAGACGCACCAATGAGCAGTTCTTC. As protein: CSARRTNEQFF.

CDR3 DNA sequence: TGTGCCAGCTCACCACGTCAACAGGGAGGGACCGGGGAGCTGTTTTTT. It codes for CASSPRQQGGTGELFF. J is TRBJ2-2 and V is TRBV18; TRBD2 is a possible D gene (7 bases). Trimming pared 1 base from V and 5 bases from J, leaving 14 bases between. This CDR3 region has 16 residues. Germline CDR1 reads KGHSH; CDR2 reads LQKENI.

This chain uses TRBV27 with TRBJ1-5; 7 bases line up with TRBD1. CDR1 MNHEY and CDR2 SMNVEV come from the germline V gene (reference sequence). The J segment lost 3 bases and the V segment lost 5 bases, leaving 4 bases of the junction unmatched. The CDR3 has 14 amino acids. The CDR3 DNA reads TGTGCCAGCAGTCTCGAGGGGGCCAATCAGCCCCAGCATTTT. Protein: CASSLEGANQPQHF.